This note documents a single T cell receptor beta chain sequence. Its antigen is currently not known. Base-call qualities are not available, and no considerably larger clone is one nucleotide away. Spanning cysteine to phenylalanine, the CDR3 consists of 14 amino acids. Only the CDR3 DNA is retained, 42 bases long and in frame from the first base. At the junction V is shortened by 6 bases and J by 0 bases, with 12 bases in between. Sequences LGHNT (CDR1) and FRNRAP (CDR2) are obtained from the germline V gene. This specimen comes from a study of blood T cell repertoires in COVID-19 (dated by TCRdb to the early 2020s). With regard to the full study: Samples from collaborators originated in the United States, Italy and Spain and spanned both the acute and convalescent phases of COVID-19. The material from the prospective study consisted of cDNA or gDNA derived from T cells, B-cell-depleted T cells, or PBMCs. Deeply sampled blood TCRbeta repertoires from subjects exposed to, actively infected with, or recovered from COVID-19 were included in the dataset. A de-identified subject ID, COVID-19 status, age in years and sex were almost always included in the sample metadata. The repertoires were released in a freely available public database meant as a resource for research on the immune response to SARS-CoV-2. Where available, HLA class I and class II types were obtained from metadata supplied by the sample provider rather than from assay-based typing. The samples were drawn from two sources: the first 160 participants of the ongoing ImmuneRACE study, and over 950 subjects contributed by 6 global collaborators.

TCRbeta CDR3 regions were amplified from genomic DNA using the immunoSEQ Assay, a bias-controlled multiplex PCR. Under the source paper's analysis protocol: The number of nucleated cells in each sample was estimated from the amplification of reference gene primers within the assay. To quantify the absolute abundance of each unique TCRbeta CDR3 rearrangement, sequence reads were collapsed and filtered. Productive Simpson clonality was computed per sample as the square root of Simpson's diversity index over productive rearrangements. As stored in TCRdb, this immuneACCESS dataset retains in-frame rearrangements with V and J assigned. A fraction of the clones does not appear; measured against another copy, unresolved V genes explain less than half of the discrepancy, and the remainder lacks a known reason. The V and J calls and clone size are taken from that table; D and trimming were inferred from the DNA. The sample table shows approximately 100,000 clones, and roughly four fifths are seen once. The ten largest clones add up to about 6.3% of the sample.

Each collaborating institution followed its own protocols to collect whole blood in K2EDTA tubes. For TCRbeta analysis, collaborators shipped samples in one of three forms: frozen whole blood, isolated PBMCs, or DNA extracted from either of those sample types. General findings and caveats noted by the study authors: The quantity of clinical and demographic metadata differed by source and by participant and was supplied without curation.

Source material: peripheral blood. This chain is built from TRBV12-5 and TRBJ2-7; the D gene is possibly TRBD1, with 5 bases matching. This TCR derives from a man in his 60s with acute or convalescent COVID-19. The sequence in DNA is TGTGCTAGTGGCCCAGACAGAGGCTCCTACGAGCAGTACTTC. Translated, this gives CASGPDRGSYEQYF.